These 19 T cell receptor beta chains originate from one sample sequenced in a study of blood T cell repertoires in COVID-19. Here immunoSEQ multiplex PCR was the method, and the copy in TCRdb shows in-frame clones only, minus some. The table lists around 250,000 clones, about four fifths of them singletons. Specimen: peripheral blood. The receptor source for this set is a man at least 80 years old with acute or convalescent COVID-19.

The gene calls are TRBV14 and TRBJ2-3, with D unresolved. The V end lost 3 bases, the J end lost 7 bases, and 8 bases lay between the germline ends. The CDR3 totals 12 residues. CDR1 and CDR2 from the germline V gene are SGHDN and FVKESK. The CDR3 nucleotides are TGTGCCAGCAGCCAGACTCGAAATACGCAGTATTTT. It is translated as CASSQTRNTQYF.

The chain uses TRBV6-4 and TRBJ1-1; 8 bases are a match to TRBD1. J gave up 4 bases and V 4 bases, and 8 bases lay outside the gene matches. The V gene's germline CDR1 is MRHNA and CDR2 SNTAGT. The length of the CDR3 is 15 residues. The CDR3 reads CASSASGQVPTEAFF. CDR3 sequence (DNA): TGTGCCAGCAGTGCATCGGGACAGGTTCCCACTGAAGCTTTCTTT.

This chain links TRBV29-1 with TRBJ2-3, with 8 bases matching TRBD2. CDR1 and CDR2 (germline): SQVTM, ANQGSEA. V was clipped by 4 bases and J by 6 bases; unmatched bases: 12. The CDR3 is 15 residues long. CDR3 sequence (DNA): TGCAGCGTTGGGACGGCTTCAGCGGGGGCCGATACGCAGTATTTT. It is translated as CSVGTASAGADTQYF.

The chain couples TRBV6-6 to TRBJ2-2, with D perhaps TRBD1 (5 bases). CDR3 size: 13 residues. Germline values: CDR1 MNHNY, CDR2 SVGAGI (reference sequence). Trimming pared 6 bases from V and 5 bases from J, leaving 10 bases between. The CDR3 sequence: CASSDRVTGELFF. CDR3 bases: TGTGCCAGCAGCGACAGAGTTACCGGGGAGCTGTTTTTT.

The chain is built from TRBV27 and TRBJ1-3; the D is unclear. Trimming took off 9 bases at V and 5 bases at J, with 20 bases between the two ends. Germline values: CDR1 MNHEY, CDR2 SMNVEV (reference sequence). The CDR3 is 15 residues long. The CDR3 nucleotides are TGTGCCAGTGCACCTGCTGGAGGCGGGAGAAACACCATATATTTT. This translates into CASAPAGGGRNTIYF.

The rearrangement joins TRBV7-9 to TRBJ1-2, with 11 bases matching TRBD1. Germline CDR1 reads SEHNR; CDR2 reads FQNEAQ (reference sequence). Trimming cost V 1 base and J 3 bases; bases outside gene matches: 7. CDR3 length: 17 amino acids. The CDR3 protein is CASSLGTGGASDYGYTF. The CDR3 DNA reads TGTGCCAGCAGCTTAGGGACAGGGGGCGCGTCGGACTATGGCTACACCTTC.

The chain links TRBV28 to TRBJ2-7; D is possibly TRBD1 (5 bases). The germline V gene has CDR1 MDHEN and CDR2 SYDVKM. The V end lost 8 bases, the J end lost 6 bases, and 17 bases lay between the germline ends. CDR3 size: 13 residues. The CDR3 DNA reads TGTGCCAGCTGGGGCCCCGTGGCGCTCGAGCAGTACTTC. Translated: CASWGPVALEQYF.

The chain uses TRBV11-2 and TRBJ1-2; D is undetermined. Trimming stripped 1 base from V and 2 bases from J, with 2 bases between. The germline V gene encodes CDR1 SGHAT and CDR2 FQNNGV. The CDR3 sequence is 12 residues long. CDR3 bases: TGTGCCAGCAGCTTAGTAAACTATGGCTACACCTTC. Protein sequence: CASSLVNYGYTF.

V and J are TRBV2 and TRBJ2-7, with TRBD1 matching 9 bases. Germline assignment: CDR1 SNHLY and CDR2 FYNNEI. This CDR3 has 19 amino acids. With 6 bases clipped from V and 5 bases from J, the junction kept 23 bases outside the gene matches. CDR3 sequence (DNA): TGTGCCAGCAGGGCGAGGAGGTCCGGGTCGGGACAGGGAACCCACGAGCAGTACTTC. This codes for CASRARRSGSGQGTHEQYF.

The J gene is TRBJ1-2, the V gene TRBV3-1 (or the pseudogene TRBV3-2); D not certain. CDR1 is LGHDT, CDR2 YNNKEL, per germline (reference sequence). Trimming removed 4 bases from V and 4 bases from J, with 16 bases in between. CDR3 length: 15 residues. CDR3 sequence reads: CASSPTSQVGYGYTF. DNA for the CDR3: TGTGCCAGCAGCCCTACCTCCCAGGTAGGCTATGGCTACACCTTC.

The V gene is TRBV5-5, the J gene TRBJ2-5; 12 bases map to TRBD2. Per the germline V gene, CDR1 is SGHKS and CDR2 is YYEKEE (reference sequence). This CDR3 has 15 amino acids. V lost 0 bases and J lost 3; bases outside the gene matches: 0. The CDR3 spells CASSLGLAGEETQYF. The CDR3 DNA reads TGTGCCAGCAGCTTGGGACTAGCGGGGGAAGAGACCCAGTACTTC. The full variable domain, rest sourced from reference TRBV5-5 and TRBJ2-5, is DAGVTQSPTHLIKTRGQQVTLRCSPISGHKSVSWYQQVLGQGPQFIFQYYEKEERGRGNFPDRFSARQFPNYSSELNVNALLLGDSALYLCASSLGLAGEETQYFGPGTRLLVL.

The chain links TRBV18 to TRBJ1-5; 7 bases align to TRBD1. Germline V gene sequence: CDR1 KGHSH, CDR2 LQKENI. The CDR3 extends over 17 amino acids. V dropped 3 bases and J dropped 3; count of bases not matched to a gene: 11. The CDR3 coding sequence is TGTGCCAGCTCACCGACTCATATAGGACAGGCCAATCAGCCCCAGCATTTT. This translates into CASSPTHIGQANQPQHF.

V gene TRBV6-6 combines with J gene TRBJ2-2; 11 bases line up with TRBD1. CDR1 and CDR2 (germline): MNHNY, SVGAGI (reference sequence). The CDR3 spans 15 residues. V was pared by 7 bases and J by 5 bases, with 6 bases of the junction left unmatched. DNA for the CDR3: TGTGCCAGCATTCCGGGACAGGGGGGTACCGGGGAGCTGTTTTTT. Its translation: CASIPGQGGTGELFF.

This sequence joins TRBV30 and TRBJ2-1; 7 bases align to TRBD2. The germline CDR1 and CDR2 sequences are GTSNPN and SVGIG (reference sequence). This CDR3 region has 12 residues. The V segment lost 5 bases and the J segment 8 bases; nucleotides outside the gene matches: 6. CDR3 protein: CAWGGSGDEQFF. DNA for the CDR3: TGTGCCTGGGGCGGGAGTGGGGATGAGCAGTTCTTC.

The V and J genes are TRBV27 and TRBJ2-3; no clear D. Germline V gene data show CDR1 as MNHEY and CDR2 as SMNVEV (reference sequence). This CDR3 contains 16 residues. The V and J ends lost 6 bases and 2 bases respectively, with 18 bases between them. The CDR3, as DNA: TGTGCCAGCAGCCTCCGAGCACTCGGTCACACAGATACGCAGTATTTT. This sequence encodes CASSLRALGHTDTQYF.

This sequence joins TRBV6-5 and TRBJ1-6; TRBD1 matches 7 bases. Per germline, CDR1 MNHEY and CDR2 SVGAGI. CDR3 size: 14 residues. The V and J ends lost 6 bases and 6 bases, in that order; junction bases with no gene match: 5. As DNA, the CDR3 is TGTGCCAGCAGCGATGGACAGGTTAATTCACCCCTCCACTTT. Protein sequence: CASSDGQVNSPLHF.

The rearrangement uses TRBV3-1 (or the pseudogene TRBV3-2) and TRBJ2-1; no clear D gene. Trimming cost V 1 base and J 9 bases, with 7 bases left between them. CDR3 length: 12 residues. Per germline, CDR1 LGHDT and CDR2 YNNKEL (reference sequence). In DNA form, the CDR3 reads TGTGCCAGCAGCCAAGTGGGCCCTGAGCAGTTCTTC. As protein: CASSQVGPEQFF.

The chain links TRBV7-2 to TRBJ2-7, with D possibly matching TRBD2 (6 bases). Germline CDR1 SGHTA, CDR2 FQGNSA. The CDR3 has 13 residues. V shed 3 bases and J shed 1 base, with 7 bases lying between them. The CDR3, as DNA: TGTGCCAGCAGCTTCGGGGGATCCTACGAGCAGTACTTC. Translation: CASSFGGSYEQYF.

This chain uses TRBV3-1 (or the pseudogene TRBV3-2) with TRBJ2-3; 11 bases align to TRBD2. Looked up from germline, CDR1 is LGHDT and CDR2 is YNNKEL (reference sequence). J was trimmed by 3 bases and V by 2 bases; bases with no gene match: 13. CDR3 length equals 19 residues. CDR3 region: CASSQFFLAGGPRTDTQYF. The CDR3 region has the DNA TGTGCCAGCAGCCAATTTTTCTTAGCGGGAGGGCCGAGGACAGATACGCAGTATTTT.